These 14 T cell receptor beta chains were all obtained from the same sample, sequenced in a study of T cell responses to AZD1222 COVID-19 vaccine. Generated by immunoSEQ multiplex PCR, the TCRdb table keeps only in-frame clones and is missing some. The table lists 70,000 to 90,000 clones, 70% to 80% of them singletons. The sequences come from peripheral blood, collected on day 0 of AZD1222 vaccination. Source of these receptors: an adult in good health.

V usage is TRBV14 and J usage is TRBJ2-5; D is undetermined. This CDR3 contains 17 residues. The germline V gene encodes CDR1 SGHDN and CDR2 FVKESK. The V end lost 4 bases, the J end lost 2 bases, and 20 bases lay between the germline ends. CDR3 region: CASSPRSSIAPQETQYF. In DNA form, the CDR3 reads TGTGCCAGCAGCCCGAGATCTAGTATTGCCCCTCAAGAGACCCAGTACTTC.

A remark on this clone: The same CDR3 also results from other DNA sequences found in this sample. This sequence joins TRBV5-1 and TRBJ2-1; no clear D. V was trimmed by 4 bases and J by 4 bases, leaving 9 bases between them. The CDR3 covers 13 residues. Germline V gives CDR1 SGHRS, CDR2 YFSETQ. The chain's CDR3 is CASSLNGYNEQFF. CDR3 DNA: TGCGCCAGCAGCCTGAACGGGTACAATGAGCAGTTCTTC.

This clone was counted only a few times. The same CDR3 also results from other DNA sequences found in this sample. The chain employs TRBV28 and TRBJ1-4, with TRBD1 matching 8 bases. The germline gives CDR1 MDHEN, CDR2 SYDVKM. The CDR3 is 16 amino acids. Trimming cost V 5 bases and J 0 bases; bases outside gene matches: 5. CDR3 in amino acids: CASSLNRGATNEKLFF. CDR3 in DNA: TGTGCCAGCAGTCTTAACAGGGGGGCAACTAATGAAAAACTGTTTTTT.

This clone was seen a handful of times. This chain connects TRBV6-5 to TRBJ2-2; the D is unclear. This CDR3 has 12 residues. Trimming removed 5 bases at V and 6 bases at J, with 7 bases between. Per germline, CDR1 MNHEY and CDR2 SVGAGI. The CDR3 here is CASSRRPGELFF. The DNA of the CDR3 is TGTGCCAGCAGTCGCCGACCCGGGGAGCTGTTTTTT.

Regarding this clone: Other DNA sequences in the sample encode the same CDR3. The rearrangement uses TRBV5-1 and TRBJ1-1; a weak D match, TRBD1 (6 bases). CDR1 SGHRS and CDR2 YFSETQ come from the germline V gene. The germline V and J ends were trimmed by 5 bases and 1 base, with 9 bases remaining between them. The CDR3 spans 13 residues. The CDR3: CASSPTGNTEAFF. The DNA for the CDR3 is TGCGCCAGCAGTCCGACAGGGAACACTGAAGCTTTCTTT.

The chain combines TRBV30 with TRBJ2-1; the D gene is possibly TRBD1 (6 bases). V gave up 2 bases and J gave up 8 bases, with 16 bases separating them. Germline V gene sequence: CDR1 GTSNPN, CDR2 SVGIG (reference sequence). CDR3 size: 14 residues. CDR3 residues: CAWSRGRGFHEQFF. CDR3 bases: TGTGCCTGGAGTAGGGGCAGGGGTTTCCATGAGCAGTTCTTC.

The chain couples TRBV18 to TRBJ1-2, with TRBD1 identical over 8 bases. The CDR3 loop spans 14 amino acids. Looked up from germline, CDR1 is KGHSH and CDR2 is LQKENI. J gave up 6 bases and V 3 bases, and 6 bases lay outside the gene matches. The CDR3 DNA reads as TGTGCCAGCTCACCTACCAGGGGGCCTGATGGCTACACCTTC. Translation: CASSPTRGPDGYTF.

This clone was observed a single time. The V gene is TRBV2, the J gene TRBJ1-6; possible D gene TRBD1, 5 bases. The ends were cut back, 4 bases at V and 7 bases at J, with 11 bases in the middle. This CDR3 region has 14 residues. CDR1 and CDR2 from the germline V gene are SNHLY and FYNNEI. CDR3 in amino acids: CASSGGEGNSPLHF. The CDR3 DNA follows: TGTGCCAGCAGTGGGGGGGAGGGGAATTCACCCCTCCACTTT. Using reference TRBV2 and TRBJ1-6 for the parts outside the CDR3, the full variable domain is EPEVTQTPSHQVTQMGQEVILRCVPISNHLYFYWYRQILGQKVEFLVSFYNNEISEKSEIFDDQFSVERPDGSNFTLKIRSTKLEDSAMYFCASSGGEGNSPLHFGNGTRLTVT.

The CDR3 DNA sequence: TGTGCCAGCACCCGACAGGGGGCTAACTATGGCTACACCTTC. This codes for CASTRQGANYGYTF. V is TRBV2 and J is TRBJ1-2, with TRBD1 identical over 9 bases. The CDR3 is 14 amino acids. Trimming cost V 7 bases and J 0 bases; bases outside gene matches: 3. CDR1 is SNHLY, CDR2 FYNNEI, per germline.

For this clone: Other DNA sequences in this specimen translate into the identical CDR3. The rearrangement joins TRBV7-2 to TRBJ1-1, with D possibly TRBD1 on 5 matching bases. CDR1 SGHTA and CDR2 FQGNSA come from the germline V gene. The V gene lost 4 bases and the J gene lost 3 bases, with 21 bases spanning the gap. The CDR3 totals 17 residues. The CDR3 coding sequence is TGTGCCAGCAGCTCCGCCGGGACGGCTACCTGGGACACTGAAGCTTTCTTT. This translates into CASSSAGTATWDTEAFF.

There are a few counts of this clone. CDR3 residues: CASSERFEGTQYF. CDR3 nucleotides: TGCGCCAGCAGTGAGAGGTTCGAAGGGACCCAGTACTTC. The chain couples TRBV10-1 to TRBJ2-5; no definite D call. Germline CDR1 WNHNN, CDR2 SYGVQD (reference sequence). The CDR3 is 13 amino acids. V lost 2 bases and J lost 7, with 11 bases in between.

The CDR3, as DNA: TGTGCCAGCTCACGCGCCACAGGGGACACTGAAGCTTTCTTT. Translating gives CASSRATGDTEAFF. The rearrangement uses TRBV18 and TRBJ1-1; 7 bases fit TRBD1. The CDR3 contains 14 residues. J lost 3 bases, V lost 4 bases, and 5 bases had no gene match. The germline V gene has CDR1 KGHSH and CDR2 LQKENI.

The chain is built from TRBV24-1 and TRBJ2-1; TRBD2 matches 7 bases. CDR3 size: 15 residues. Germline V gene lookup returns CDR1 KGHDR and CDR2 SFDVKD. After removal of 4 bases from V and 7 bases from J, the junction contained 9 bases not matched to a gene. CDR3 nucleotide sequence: TGTGCCACCAGTGACCAGGACCATAGCGGGAATGAGCAGTTCTTC. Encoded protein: CATSDQDHSGNEQFF.

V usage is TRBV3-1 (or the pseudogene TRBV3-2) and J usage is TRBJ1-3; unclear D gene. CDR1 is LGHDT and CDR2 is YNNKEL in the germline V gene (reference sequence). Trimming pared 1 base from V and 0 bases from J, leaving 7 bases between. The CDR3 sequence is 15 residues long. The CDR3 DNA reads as TGTGCCAGCAGCCAAGGGAGACCCTCTGGAAACACCATATATTTT. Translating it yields CASSQGRPSGNTIYF.